The clone carrying this TCR beta chain was recorded at least ten times. Its antigen is not known. The CDR3 has 14 residues. Germline CDR1 is MNHNS and CDR2 is SASEGT. Trimming took 1 base from V and 5 from J, leaving 9 bases between them. TCR beta libraries were built with iRepertoire HTBI primers and Arm-PCR of CDR3 regions. TCRdb ran MiXCR on the multiplex PCR reads and lists one entry per CDR3 protein. The table has hundreds of thousands of distinct CDR3 sequences, around 15% seen once. Time point specified: newly diagnosed GD, antithyroid drugs for less than 3 months. The TCR library was prepared using RNA isolated from PBMCs. The data derive from a study of regulatory T cells in long-lasting Graves disease. Study outcomes and limitations: Accuracy was perhaps lowered by the small sample size.

A further study also used this sample, focusing on T cells in Graves' hyperthyroidism and ophthalmopathy.

The sequences come from peripheral blood mononuclear cells (PBMCs), collected at new diagnosis, from a patient treated with antithyroid drugs. The chain joins TRBV6-1 to TRBJ2-1; D may be TRBD1 (6 bases). The TCR originated in a woman in her thirties with Graves disease. CDR3 bases: TGTGCCAGCAGTGAAGACAGGGCGCACAATGAGCAGTTCTTC. Protein: CASSEDRAHNEQFF.